This record concerns one T cell receptor beta chain sequence. This record comes from a study of blood T cell repertoires in COVID-19. Study overall: COVID-19 samples from acute and convalescent phases originated in the United States, Italy and Spain.

Germline V gene data show CDR1 as SGHAT and CDR2 as FQNNGV. V dropped 6 bases and J dropped 1 base, with 9 bases sitting between them. The CDR3 extends over 13 amino acids. Methods used by the authors: Reference gene primer amplification gave estimated nucleated cell counts. Using immunoSEQ multiplex PCR, the repertoire was profiled, and TCRdb retains in-frame clones only, with some absent. V, J and clone size derive from that table, while D and trimming were established from the DNA sequence. The sample lists approximately 70,000 clones; over 80% were seen once. This receptor was identified in a woman in her forties or fifties with acute or convalescent COVID-19. This chain joins TRBV11-2 and TRBJ1-1; D not resolved. Sequenced sample: peripheral blood. For the CDR3, the DNA is TGTGCCAGCAGGAGTAGAACGAACACTGAAGCTTTCTTT. Translated: CASRSRTNTEAFF.